One sample yielded the 26 T cell receptor beta chains listed below, sequenced in a study of blood T cell repertoires in COVID-19. TCRdb's copy holds only in-frame clones and misses some; the assay was immunoSEQ multiplex PCR. The sample lists approximately 88,000 clones; around three quarters were seen once. Sequencing input: peripheral blood. Receptor source: a woman of 80 years or more with active or convalescent COVID-19.

This chain connects TRBV29-1 to TRBJ2-1, with 10 nucleotides matching TRBD1. V dropped 5 bases and J dropped 4; count of bases not matched to a gene: 5. This CDR3 has 14 residues. In germline, CDR1 is SQVTM, CDR2 ANQGSEA. This CDR3 reads CSVRDRGTYNEQFF. The DNA for the CDR3 is TGCAGCGTTAGGGACAGGGGAACGTACAATGAGCAGTTCTTC.

The rearrangement joins TRBV28 to TRBJ2-5, with D perhaps TRBD1 (7 bases). The CDR3 contains 15 residues. Deletions cut 7 bases from V and 5 bases from J, with 20 bases between. In germline, CDR1 is MDHEN, CDR2 SYDVKM. Here the CDR3 reads CASTSRLAGQETQYF. The DNA of the CDR3 is TGTGCCAGCACCTCGAGGCTCGCGGGACAGGAGACCCAGTACTTC.

The table lists this clone with many counts. The chain carries TRBV30 and TRBJ2-3; 8 positions match TRBD2. V dropped 4 bases and J dropped 1; count of bases not matched to a gene: 1. Germline V gene lookup returns CDR1 GTSNPN and CDR2 SVGIG (reference sequence). There are 13 residues in the CDR3. The CDR3 DNA reads as TGTGCCTGGAACGGGGGGGGCACAGATACGCAGTATTTT. This encodes CAWNGGGTDTQYF.

V and J are TRBV5-6 and TRBJ1-1, with D possibly being TRBD1 (6 bases). Germline loops: CDR1 SGHDT, CDR2 YYEEEE. There are 15 residues in the CDR3. V was clipped by 3 bases and J by 4 bases, with 16 bases between them. CDR3 nucleotides: TGTGCCAGCAGCTCACTAACCGGGACAAGCACTGAAGCTTTCTTT. This gives the protein CASSSLTGTSTEAFF.

This clone has just one count. The chain links TRBV5-5 to TRBJ1-2; no reliable D call. This CDR3 is built from 14 residues. Between the trimmed V and J ends, which lost 0 bases and 4 bases, there was a span of 10 bases. Germline loops: CDR1 SGHKS, CDR2 YYEKEE (reference sequence). This chain's CDR3 is CASSLVPDFYGYTF. The CDR3 nucleotides are TGTGCCAGCAGCTTGGTCCCGGACTTCTATGGCTACACCTTC.

This clone came up a few times. J is TRBJ1-1 and V is TRBV29-1; 7 positions agree with TRBD1. This CDR3 region has 10 residues. Germline V lookup: CDR1 SQVTM, CDR2 ANQGSEA. The V and J ends lost 6 bases and 7 bases, in that order; junction bases with no gene match: 2. CDR3 nucleotides: TGCAGCGTCAGGGACAGTGAAGCTTTCTTT. Translation gives CSVRDSEAFF.

The J gene is TRBJ1-1, the V gene TRBV2, with 8 bases identical to TRBD1. V lost 6 bases to trimming and J lost 1 base; unmatched junction nucleotides: 4. The CDR3 has 14 residues. Germline loops: CDR1 SNHLY, CDR2 FYNNEI. This chain's CDR3 is CASSGQGRNTEAFF. The CDR3 DNA follows: TGTGCCAGCAGCGGACAGGGAAGGAACACTGAAGCTTTCTTT. Variable domain in full (rest from reference TRBV2 and TRBJ1-1): EPEVTQTPSHQVTQMGQEVILRCVPISNHLYFYWYRQILGQKVEFLVSFYNNEISEKSEIFDDQFSVERPDGSNFTLKIRSTKLEDSAMYFCASSGQGRNTEAFFGQGTRLTVV.

This rearrangement joins TRBV7-9 to TRBJ2-7; TRBD1 matches at 7 bases. V shed 4 bases and J 3 bases; nucleotides not matched to a gene: 9. Germline values: CDR1 SEHNR, CDR2 FQNEAQ (reference sequence). The CDR3 extends over 15 amino acids. CDR3 sequence (DNA): TGTGCCAGCAGCTCAACCGACAGGGACCACTACGAGCAGTACTTC. The encoded protein is CASSSTDRDHYEQYF.

V and J are TRBV5-1 and TRBJ2-7, with TRBD2 matching over 7 bases. This CDR3 is built from 15 residues. Trimming at V came to 4 bases and at J to 3 bases, leaving 10 bases not matched to a gene. From germline, CDR1 is SGHRS and CDR2 YFSETQ. For the CDR3, the DNA is TGCGCCAGCAGCCCCGAGGGAGGGGACGACTACGAGCAGTACTTC. It encodes CASSPEGGDDYEQYF.

This rearrangement joins TRBV5-1 to TRBJ2-3; D unclear. Trimming shortened V by 1 base and J by 0 bases, and 9 bases separated the two germline ends. Germline V gives CDR1 SGHRS, CDR2 YFSETQ. The CDR3 runs to 15 residues. Written as DNA, the CDR3 is TGCGCCAGCAGCTTGAACAGTTTTAGCACAGATACGCAGTATTTT. This codes for CASSLNSFSTDTQYF.

This chain uses TRBV2 with TRBJ1-6; no reliable D call. Trimming took 3 bases from V and 7 from J, leaving 7 bases between them. Germline CDR1 is SNHLY and CDR2 is FYNNEI. This CDR3 is built from 13 residues. CDR3 sequence reads: CASSDRLNSPLHF. The CDR3 DNA sequence: TGTGCCAGCAGTGACAGGTTAAATTCACCCCTCCACTTT.

The chain carries TRBV5-4 and TRBJ2-1; 8 bases line up with TRBD2. The CDR3 spans 13 residues. In germline, CDR1 is SGHNT, CDR2 YYREEE (reference sequence). Unmatched junction bases numbered 3, after V lost 6 bases and J lost 4 bases. This chain's CDR3 is CASTAGGYNEQFF. The CDR3 DNA reads as TGTGCCAGCACCGCGGGGGGATACAATGAGCAGTTCTTC.

The chain recombines TRBV30 with TRBJ2-1; 9 bases line up with TRBD1. In germline, CDR1 is GTSNPN, CDR2 SVGIG (reference sequence). CDR3 size: 14 residues. With 5 bases clipped from V and 7 bases from J, the junction kept 9 bases outside the gene matches. The CDR3: CAWGPGQGGNEQFF. Written as DNA, the CDR3 is TGTGCCTGGGGGCCGGGACAGGGAGGTAATGAGCAGTTCTTC.

The rearrangement joins TRBV5-1 to TRBJ1-3; TRBD1 is a possible D gene (6 bases). V was cut by 8 bases and J by 1 base, with 13 bases left in between. Germline V gene lookup returns CDR1 SGHRS and CDR2 YFSETQ. CDR3 length: 14 residues. The chain's CDR3 is CASAGDFSGNTIYF. The CDR3 DNA reads TGCGCCAGTGCAGGGGATTTTTCTGGAAACACCATATATTTT.

The rearrangement links TRBV18 to TRBJ1-1, with D possibly TRBD1 on 5 matching bases. Germline V gene data show CDR1 as KGHSH and CDR2 as LQKENI. Trimming removed 1 base from V and 1 base from J, with 13 bases in between. CDR3 length equals 16 residues. This chain's CDR3 is CASSPRQPPGNTEAFF. CDR3 in DNA: TGTGCCAGCTCACCACGACAGCCCCCCGGGAACACTGAAGCTTTCTTT.

This clone has more than one count but fewer than ten. This chain uses TRBV5-4 with TRBJ2-5; unclear D gene. CDR3 length: 15 residues. Trimming took off 0 bases at V and 2 bases at J, with 11 bases between the two ends. Germline loops: CDR1 SGHNT, CDR2 YYREEE (reference sequence). CDR3 coding DNA: TGTGCCAGCAGCTTGGGAAGATCCACACAAGAGACCCAGTACTTC. It encodes CASSLGRSTQETQYF.

The rearrangement links TRBV6-1 to TRBJ2-7, with 7 bases lining up with TRBD1. Germline V CDR1 and CDR2: MNHNS, SASEGT. V trimming: 2 bases; J trimming: 3 bases; junction bases outside the gene matches: 7. This CDR3 is built from 15 residues. This CDR3 is CASSELGTDYYEQYF. DNA for the CDR3: TGTGCCAGCAGTGAACTCGGGACAGATTACTACGAGCAGTACTTC.

The rearrangement links TRBV7-2 to TRBJ1-2; TRBD1 aligns across 8 bases. The CDR3 contains 15 residues. V shed 2 bases, J shed 4 bases, and the junction held 6 bases outside the gene matches. Per the germline V gene, CDR1 is SGHTA and CDR2 is FQGNSA. The CDR3 bases are TGTGCCAGCAGCTTACAGCAGGGGGCTACCTATGGCTACACCTTC. This codes for CASSLQQGATYGYTF.

This chain links TRBV7-2 with TRBJ2-5; 9 positions agree with TRBD2. This CDR3 contains 13 residues. Trimming removed 0 bases from V and 13 bases from J; junction bases left unmatched: 6. CDR1 and CDR2 from the germline V gene are SGHTA and FQGNSA. The CDR3 bases are TGTGCCAGCAGCTTAGCTAGCGGGGGTTCCGTGTACTTC. It codes for CASSLASGGSVYF.

CDR3 loop: CASSPGGVNQPQHF. As DNA, the CDR3 is TGTGCCAGCAGCCCGGGAGGGGTAAATCAGCCCCAGCATTTT. V gene TRBV6-5 combines with J gene TRBJ1-5, with TRBD1 as a possible D gene (5 bases). The CDR3 runs to 14 residues. Between the trimmed V and J ends, which lost 6 bases and 4 bases, there was a span of 13 bases. The germline gives CDR1 MNHEY, CDR2 SVGAGI.

The chain joins TRBV6-4 to TRBJ2-1; 10 nucleotides line up with TRBD2. V gave up 4 bases and J gave up 2 bases; unmatched junction bases: 5. The germline gives CDR1 MRHNA, CDR2 SNTAGT. The CDR3 is made up of 16 amino acids. The CDR3 DNA follows: TGTGCCAGCAGTGTCCCTAGCGGGGGACCCTACAATGAGCAGTTCTTC. Translating it yields CASSVPSGGPYNEQFF.

The chain combines TRBV5-6 with TRBJ1-1; 10 nucleotides match TRBD1. V was pared by 4 bases and J by 9 bases, with 6 bases of the junction left unmatched. The germline V gene has CDR1 SGHDT and CDR2 YYEEEE. The CDR3 loop spans 13 amino acids. The CDR3 region is CASSIRDRGKAFF. Written as DNA, the CDR3 is TGTGCCAGCAGCATCCGGGACAGGGGTAAAGCTTTCTTT.

V usage is TRBV24-1 and J usage is TRBJ1-2; 8 bases match TRBD1. Germline V gene lookup returns CDR1 KGHDR and CDR2 SFDVKD. Trimming removed 4 bases from V and 6 bases from J; junction bases left unmatched: 9. There are 15 residues in the CDR3. The CDR3 protein is CATSEPGQGINGYTF. The CDR3 nucleotides are TGTGCCACCAGTGAACCCGGACAGGGTATAAATGGCTACACCTTC.

The gene calls are TRBV6-5 and TRBJ2-5; D is possibly TRBD1 (7 bases). Germline values: CDR1 MNHEY, CDR2 SVGAGI. This CDR3 comprises 15 residues. V was cut by 2 bases and J by 4 bases, with 14 bases left in between. CDR3: CASSYVAGGGETQYF. In DNA form, the CDR3 reads TGTGCCAGCAGTTACGTAGCAGGGGGAGGAGAGACCCAGTACTTC.

This chain uses TRBV24-1 with TRBJ2-3, with 9 bases fitting TRBD2. This CDR3 spans 15 amino acids. V dropped 9 bases and J dropped 3; count of bases not matched to a gene: 9. Germline CDR1 is KGHDR and CDR2 is SFDVKD. The CDR3 sequence: CATSMGGGATDTQYF. DNA for the CDR3: TGTGCCACCTCTATGGGCGGGGGGGCGACAGATACGCAGTATTTT.

A few counts support this clone. The chain joins TRBV4-1 to TRBJ1-6, with a tentative D call TRBD1 (5 bases). Trimming stripped 8 bases from V and 9 bases from J, with 20 bases between. Germline-derived CDR1 and CDR2 are MGHRA and YSYEKL. The length of the CDR3 is 15 residues. CDR3 coding DNA: TGCGCCAGCGAAGAGAACGGGCAGGGCCTTTCACCCCTCCACTTT. Protein product: CASEENGQGLSPLHF.